This TCR beta chain originates from a study of OX40 agonist ivuxolimab in advanced cancers. Whole-study results and caveats: Individuals who were partial responders at 0.1-3.0 mg/kg had clonal expansion that ranked among the lowest. Expanded clones were, on average, more numerous in CD8+ T cells than in CD4+.

Trimming left V 6 bases short and J 2 bases short, with 14 bases between. Looked up from germline, CDR1 is MNHNY and CDR2 is SVGAGI (reference sequence). CDR3 size: 14 residues. To note about this clone: Antigen specificity is unknown.

The table came from immunoSEQ multiplex PCR; TCRdb's copy has only in-frame clones and leaves some out. The sample has tens of thousands of clones, about nine tenths seen once; the top ten hold less than 0.35%. Sequences were derived from CD4+ or CD8+ T cells sorted from blood, sampled in a trial of the OX40 agonist ivuxolimab. This TCR was recovered from an adult with an advanced solid tumor such as melanoma, head and neck, liver or kidney cancer. The chain uses TRBV6-6 and TRBJ2-7; TRBD1 is a possible D gene (5 bases). Here the CDR3 reads CASRTDSAPYEQYF. The CDR3 bases are TGTGCCAGCAGGACCGACAGCGCGCCCTACGAGCAGTACTTC.